A selection of T cell receptor beta chains follows, all from one sample in a study of blood T cells in healthy people across ages. TCRdb reprocessed the 5' RACE reads via MiXCR and lists one record per CDR3 protein. The repertoire holds some 900,000 distinct CDR3 sequences, with about 44% as singletons. The sequencing sample was made of blood. The receptors come from a man aged 25-40 years in good health. Each CDR3 is given with its conserved first and last residue.

v_call: TRBV10-3; j_call: TRBJ1-2; cdr3_aa: CAIRAGTGGDYGYTF
v_call: TRBV5-1; j_call: TRBJ1-6; cdr3_aa: CASSSPGGGTNSPLHF
v_call: TRBV29-1; j_call: TRBJ2-7; cdr3_aa: CSVAGTRSSYEQYF
v_call: TRBV6-4; j_call: TRBJ1-1; cdr3_aa: CASRRGAVGSTEAFF
v_call: TRBV4-2; j_call: TRBJ2-1; cdr3_aa: CASSPGQGLLNEQFF
v_call: TRBV6-1; j_call: TRBJ2-5; cdr3_aa: CASRDPSPLAQYF
v_call: TRBV7-2; j_call: TRBJ2-3; cdr3_aa: CASSLEPFGDTQYF
v_call: TRBV7-2; j_call: TRBJ2-4; cdr3_aa: CASSLVGAGGAKNIQYF
v_call: TRBV2; j_call: TRBJ2-4; cdr3_aa: CASSGGRIAKNIQYF
v_call: TRBV7-9; j_call: TRBJ1-5; cdr3_aa: CASSLAKGNSNQPQHF
v_call: TRBV12-3/TRBV12-4; j_call: TRBJ1-1; cdr3_aa: CASSSVESMNTEAFF
v_call: TRBV4-1; j_call: -; cdr3_aa: CASSSPGLVDEQYF
v_call: TRBV18; j_call: TRBJ1-5; cdr3_aa: CASSRTAGEDNQPQHF
v_call: TRBV5-1; j_call: TRBJ2-1; cdr3_aa: CASSTSPGNEQFF
v_call: TRBV20-1; j_call: -; cdr3_aa: CSARPRTGKNEQYF
v_call: TRBV27; j_call: TRBJ2-5; cdr3_aa: CASSPTGVLPIQETQYF
v_call: TRBV15; j_call: TRBJ1-5; cdr3_aa: CATSRGQGANQPQHF
v_call: TRBV7-9; j_call: TRBJ2-1; cdr3_aa: CASSSGGVRNEQFF
v_call: TRBV4-1; j_call: TRBJ2-3; cdr3_aa: CASSHLGGTSTDTQYF
v_call: TRBV3-1; j_call: TRBJ2-7; cdr3_aa: CASSQDFLGTAYEQYF
v_call: TRBV28; j_call: TRBJ1-1; cdr3_aa: CASSPPRGGEAFF
v_call: TRBV3-1; j_call: TRBJ1-6; cdr3_aa: CASSQVRGGGSPLHF
v_call: TRBV6-1; j_call: TRBJ2-1; cdr3_aa: CASSILNREQFF
v_call: TRBV28; j_call: TRBJ1-1; cdr3_aa: CASIQTGSWGLRDTEAFF
v_call: TRBV20-1; j_call: TRBJ1-2; cdr3_aa: CSAAGTGKGYTF
v_call: TRBV7-9; j_call: TRBJ2-7; cdr3_aa: CASSLTTPGIGYEQYF
v_call: TRBV20-1; j_call: TRBJ1-2; cdr3_aa: CSGEGQGEGYTF
v_call: TRBV28; j_call: TRBJ2-7; cdr3_aa: CASSKDRGLLYEQYF
v_call: TRBV16; j_call: TRBJ1-2; cdr3_aa: CASTGGLHYDYTF
v_call: TRBV3-1; j_call: TRBJ2-7; cdr3_aa: CASSQDQIHYEQYF
v_call: TRBV5-1; j_call: TRBJ1-1; cdr3_aa: CASSLDPQGGAEAFF
v_call: TRBV4-1; j_call: TRBJ1-1; cdr3_aa: CASSLGQGRGNTEAFF
v_call: TRBV4-2; j_call: TRBJ2-3; cdr3_aa: CASSRGLAEDTQYF
v_call: TRBV29-1; j_call: TRBJ2-5; cdr3_aa: CSVLLGSGVETQYF
v_call: TRBV4-1; j_call: TRBJ2-2; cdr3_aa: CANSQEGTGELFF
v_call: TRBV28; j_call: TRBJ1-6; cdr3_aa: CASSSGQGGSYNSPLHF
v_call: TRBV29-1; j_call: TRBJ1-4; cdr3_aa: CSVEGTGSNEKLFF
v_call: TRBV4-1; j_call: TRBJ2-3; cdr3_aa: CASSQDSWTPDTQYF
v_call: TRBV28; j_call: TRBJ2-7; cdr3_aa: CASSPPTRLYEQYF
v_call: TRBV3-1; j_call: TRBJ1-2; cdr3_aa: CASSHFPKGVHGYTF
v_call: TRBV27; j_call: TRBJ2-5; cdr3_aa: CASRPTPREETQYF
v_call: TRBV28; j_call: TRBJ1-2; cdr3_aa: CASRHLYGCTF
v_call: TRBV10-3; j_call: TRBJ1-2; cdr3_aa: CAISEDLGQVYNYGYTF
v_call: TRBV7-2; j_call: TRBJ2-2; cdr3_aa: CASSLALELVTGELFF
v_call: TRBV15; j_call: TRBJ2-3; cdr3_aa: CATSRDSRLGAQYF
v_call: TRBV5-6; j_call: TRBJ1-1; cdr3_aa: CASSSARGTDTEAFF
v_call: TRBV4-3; j_call: TRBJ2-7; cdr3_aa: CASSQDWTGSEQYF
v_call: TRBV7-8; j_call: TRBJ2-7; cdr3_aa: CASSLVRQGGPSNEQYF
v_call: TRBV6-5; j_call: TRBJ2-7; cdr3_aa: CASSYTWGYEQYF
v_call: TRBV28; j_call: TRBJ2-1; cdr3_aa: CASSAPLGTPNNEQFF
v_call: TRBV6-5; j_call: -; cdr3_aa: CASSRSGSFETQYF
v_call: TRBV4-1; j_call: TRBJ2-1; cdr3_aa: CASNNYQDNEQFF
v_call: TRBV20-1; j_call: TRBJ2-1; cdr3_aa: CSARTASGVNEQFF
v_call: TRBV9; j_call: TRBJ2-2; cdr3_aa: CASSWGTTNTGELFF
v_call: TRBV3-1; j_call: TRBJ1-2; cdr3_aa: CASSQAGRWDGYTF
v_call: TRBV4-1; j_call: TRBJ1-4; cdr3_aa: CASNSDRGLEKLFF
v_call: TRBV5-1; j_call: TRBJ2-5; cdr3_aa: CASRPEGGTWETQYF
v_call: TRBV9; j_call: TRBJ1-2; cdr3_aa: CASSVTPTGASGYTF
v_call: TRBV7-2; j_call: TRBJ2-5; cdr3_aa: CASSFNRGRETQYF